The clone carrying this TCR beta chain was seen repeatedly, ten times or more. Its antigen is not identified. The germline V gene encodes CDR1 SQVTM and CDR2 ANQGSEA. The CDR3 has 10 amino acids. Time point meaning: patch test 2, 6 weeks after DPC sensitization. Treatment reported: therapeutic diphenylcyclopropenone sensitization with weekly scalp DPC. This record belongs to a study of human T cells and chemical hapten exposure. Study-wide results and limits: Expanded TCRs were compared with controls, and the expanded TCRs formed significantly more large CDR3 similarity clusters. No shift was seen in TCRs above 1 in 1000 frequency with DPC sensitization.

TCRdb re-called the RACE reads with MiXCR, one entry per CDR3 protein. Of tens of thousands of distinct CDR3 sequences listed, about 9.4% are singletons. Sequencing was performed on whole blood, taken in connection with sensitization to the hapten diphenylcyclopropenone (DPC). V is TRBV29-1 and J is TRBJ1-2, with D possibly being TRBD1 (6 bases). The sequence derives from a woman aged 50 to 60 with alopecia areata. Some clones in this sample may be carry-over from other donors' samples. CDR3 nucleotides: TGCAGTGATACAGGGAATGGCTACACCTTC. Encoded protein: CSDTGNGYTF.